This T cell receptor (beta chain) was found in a study of blood T cells in healthy people across ages. Broader study findings: Researchers deemed the diversity estimates from one million T cells underestimates. Per million T cells, the diversity of TCR beta decreased roughly linearly as age advanced.

With a J-beta primer mix and a sample-barcoded 5' primer, a second PCR ran about 6 to 11 cycles. TCRdb re-derived calls from the 5' RACE reads in MiXCR, one entry per CDR3 protein. The data show 650,000 to 1,000,000 distinct CDR3 sequences, about 47% seen once. This clonotype was counted a few times. The antigen is unknown. Between the trimmed V and J ends, which lost 2 bases and 9 bases, there was a span of 6 bases. Per the germline V gene, CDR1 is MNHNY and CDR2 is SVGAGI (reference sequence). The CDR3 has 11 amino acids. The receptor was derived from a man older than 75 in good health. V and J are TRBV6-6 and TRBJ2-3; the D is unclear. Sequencing was done on a sample of blood. Written as DNA, the CDR3 is TGTGCCAGCAGTTACACCGGCACGCAGTATTTT. This codes for CASSYTGTQYF.